These 22 T cell receptor beta chains were all obtained from the same sample, sequenced in a study of T cells in localized non-small cell lung cancer. Clones were read by immunoSEQ multiplex PCR, and TCRdb kept only the in-frame ones, dropping some. This sample has around 9,000 clones, with under 55% found just once. The sequencing here drew on lymph node tissue, taken before any cancer treatment. The source of these receptors is a woman aged 35 to 69 with stage I lung adenocarcinoma.

A single count supports this clone. This rearrangement joins TRBV10-2 to TRBJ1-2; D gene uncertain. CDR1 is WSHSY and CDR2 is SAAADI in the germline V gene. CDR3 length: 15 residues. The germline V and J ends were trimmed by 8 bases and 0 bases, with 16 bases remaining between them. CDR3 nucleotides: TGCGCCAGCTCTACCTCCGTACCGACTAACTATGGCTACACCTTC. Amino acids: CASSTSVPTNYGYTF.

The gene calls are TRBV30 and TRBJ1-5, with D possibly being TRBD1 (6 bases). Trimming stripped 2 bases from V and 0 bases from J, with 11 bases between. Germline CDR1 is GTSNPN and CDR2 is SVGIG (reference sequence). This CDR3 comprises 15 residues. CDR3 residues: CAWSPDRNSNQPQHF. CDR3 nucleotide sequence: TGTGCCTGGAGTCCGGACAGAAATAGCAATCAGCCCCAGCATTTT.

This clone was observed a few times. V usage is TRBV6-8 and J usage is TRBJ2-7; D remains ambiguous. Germline V lookup: CDR1 MNHGY, CDR2 SAAAGT. The CDR3 has 13 amino acids. Trimming cost V 2 bases and J 4 bases, with 9 bases left between them. CDR3 DNA sequence: TGTGCCAGCAGTTACACGGACGGTTACGAGCAGTACTTC. This codes for CASSYTDGYEQYF.

The chain couples TRBV10-3 to TRBJ1-2; D uncertain. The CDR3 length is 12 residues. V lost 2 bases and J 13 bases, leaving 14 bases between the germline ends. Per the germline V gene, CDR1 is ENHRY and CDR2 is SYGVKD. The CDR3 protein is CAISEEWGVCTF. The CDR3 bases are TGTGCCATCAGTGAGGAGTGGGGAGTCTGCACCTTC.

DNA for the CDR3: TGTGCCAGCAGTGTAGAAGGGGGAGGCTACAATGAGCAGTTCTTC. It translates to CASSVEGGGYNEQFF. The chain couples TRBV2 to TRBJ2-1; D may match TRBD1 or TRBD2 (6 bases each). The CDR3 is made up of 15 amino acids. CDR1 is SNHLY and CDR2 is FYNNEI in the germline V gene. V was trimmed by 4 bases and J by 3 bases, leaving 13 bases between them.

The DNA of the CDR3 is TGTGCCAGCAGGAACCCTAGGACCTCTCTCTTAGGGACAGGGGCCGCCTACACTGAAGCTTTCTTT. Translated, it gives CASRNPRTSLLGTGAAYTEAFF. J is TRBJ1-1 and V is TRBV28, with 10 bases aligning to TRBD1. Trimming took 6 bases from V and 3 from J; bases not matched to a gene: 28. Germline CDR1 MDHEN, CDR2 SYDVKM. The CDR3 totals 22 residues.

The rearrangement uses TRBV6-8 and TRBJ2-2; D gene ambiguous. Trimming removed 4 bases from V and 2 bases from J, with 5 bases in between. The length of the CDR3 is 13 residues. Per germline, CDR1 MNHGY and CDR2 SAAAGT. The CDR3 DNA follows: TGTGCCAGCAGTTCCCCTAACACCGGGGAGCTGTTTTTT. Translation: CASSSPNTGELFF.

The chain employs TRBV12-5 and TRBJ1-3; D is perhaps TRBD1 (5 bases). Germline CDR1 is LGHNT and CDR2 is FRNRAP. The germline V and J ends were trimmed by 0 bases and 0 bases, with 9 bases remaining between them. The CDR3 contains 16 residues. CDR3 amino acids: CASGLVLQGSGNTIYF. The DNA of the CDR3 is TGTGCTAGTGGTTTGGTACTTCAGGGCTCTGGAAACACCATATATTTT.

This clone was recorded once. The V and J genes are TRBV6-8 and TRBJ1-1, with no clear D. The V end was cut by 2 bases, the J end by 0 bases, with 4 bases between. In germline, CDR1 is MNHGY, CDR2 SAAAGT. The CDR3 covers 13 residues. The chain's CDR3 is CASSYRLNTEAFF. The CDR3 DNA reads as TGTGCCAGCAGTTACAGGCTGAACACTGAAGCTTTCTTT.

This clone was seen a handful of times. The chain combines TRBV6-8 with TRBJ1-4; TRBD1 is a possible D gene (6 bases). CDR3 length equals 15 residues. The germline V gene has CDR1 MNHGY and CDR2 SAAAGT. Deletions cut 0 bases from V and 4 bases from J, with 9 bases between. CDR3 DNA sequence: TGTGCCAGCAGTTACTCGTCAGGGGTTAATGAAAAACTGTTTTTT. Its translation: CASSYSSGVNEKLFF.

This clone was detected a few times. The chain combines TRBV9 with TRBJ1-2; D uncertain. The CDR3 contains 14 residues. V was cut by 5 bases and J by 0 bases, with 11 bases left in between. Germline V gene data show CDR1 as SGDLS and CDR2 as YYNGEE. The CDR3 here is CASRKWGPNYGYTF. The CDR3 DNA follows: TGTGCCAGCAGGAAGTGGGGTCCTAACTATGGCTACACCTTC.

V is TRBV4-1 and J is TRBJ1-4; D remains ambiguous. Looked up from germline, CDR1 is MGHRA and CDR2 is YSYEKL. Trimming stripped 0 bases from V and 7 bases from J, with 18 bases between. This CDR3 has 17 amino acids. The CDR3 DNA reads as TGCGCCAGCAGCCAAGATCGGGAGGGTGAAATCCCTGAAAAACTGTTTTTT. It translates to CASSQDREGEIPEKLFF.

This sequence joins TRBV19 and TRBJ1-1; 8 nucleotides agree with TRBD1. The germline CDR1 and CDR2 sequences are LNHDA and SQIVND (reference sequence). Germline trimming cut 3 bases from V and 1 base from J; bases unmatched to any gene: 13. The CDR3 is made up of 18 amino acids. The chain's CDR3 is CASSMRLGQANANTEAFF. CDR3 nucleotide sequence: TGTGCCAGTAGTATGAGATTGGGACAGGCCAACGCGAACACTGAAGCTTTCTTT.

This clone has a handful of counts. The gene calls are TRBV11-3 and TRBJ2-7; 7 positions agree with TRBD1. Germline assignment: CDR1 SGHNT and CDR2 YENEEA. V dropped 3 bases and J dropped 3; count of bases not matched to a gene: 5. The CDR3 sequence is 14 residues long. Here the CDR3 reads CASSLSSGGYEQYF. CDR3 nucleotide sequence: TGTGCCAGCAGCTTGAGCTCAGGGGGCTACGAGCAGTACTTC. Complete variable domain (other parts from reference TRBV11-3 and TRBJ2-7): EAGVVQSPRYKIIEKKQPVAFWCNPISGHNTLYWYLQNLGQGPELLIRYENEEAVDDSQLPKDRFSAERLKGVDSTLKIQPAELGDSAVYLCASSLSSGGYEQYFGPGTRLTVT.

The V call is TRBV29-1, the J call TRBJ2-1, with 11 bases lining up with TRBD1. The CDR3 length is 13 residues. Germline V gene data show CDR1 as SQVTM and CDR2 as ANQGSEA. V was pared by 6 bases and J by 7 bases, with 5 bases of the junction left unmatched. The CDR3 loop reads CSVERDRGNEQFF. The CDR3 nucleotides read TGCAGCGTCGAACGGGACAGGGGGAATGAGCAGTTCTTC.

This clone was observed a few times. The chain joins TRBV30 to TRBJ1-1, with D perhaps TRBD1 (5 bases). V was cut by 7 bases and J by 3 bases, with 12 bases left in between. Looked up from germline, CDR1 is GTSNPN and CDR2 is SVGIG (reference sequence). The CDR3 is 12 residues long. The CDR3 loop is CAFAAGYTEAFF. CDR3 bases: TGTGCCTTTGCGGCAGGGTACACTGAAGCTTTCTTT.

About this clone itself: One end of the junction is discordant with germline, which a read error may explain. The gene calls are TRBV6-8 and TRBJ1-2; D is unclear. The germline gives CDR1 MNHGY, CDR2 SAAAGT. This CDR3 spans 13 amino acids. Written as DNA, the CDR3 is TGTGCCATCAGTACACAAGGGAACTATGGCTACACCTTC. Amino acids: CAISTQGNYGYTF.

In its sample, this clone is medium-sized (0.01 to 0.1%). The rearrangement uses TRBV6-8 and TRBJ2-5; D unresolved. The CDR3 is made up of 13 amino acids. With 0 bases removed from V and 4 bases from J, the gap between germline ends came to 6 bases. The V gene's germline CDR1 is MNHGY and CDR2 SAAAGT. CDR3 sequence: CASSYSWAETQYF. The CDR3 region has the DNA TGTGCCAGCAGTTACTCGTGGGCAGAGACCCAGTACTTC.

Sample share makes this clone medium-sized (0.01 to 0.1%). The chain uses TRBV6-8 and TRBJ1-2; 7 bases are shared with TRBD1. The CDR3 is made up of 12 amino acids. The germline V gene has CDR1 MNHGY and CDR2 SAAAGT. The trim removed 4 bases at V and 4 bases at J, leaving 0 bases unmatched. The CDR3 DNA reads TGTGCCAGCAGTTGGACAGGCTATGGCTACACCTTC. Translating it yields CASSWTGYGYTF.

The table lists this clone with a count of one. In nucleotides, the CDR3 is TGTGCCAGCTCACCAAATCAGGGGGGCGGAAGCGATACGCAGTATTTT. This gives the protein CASSPNQGGGSDTQYF. The chain combines TRBV18 with TRBJ2-3, with D perhaps TRBD1 (7 bases). Germline loops: CDR1 KGHSH, CDR2 LQKENI. With 2 bases removed from V and 6 bases from J, the gap between germline ends came to 18 bases. The CDR3 has 16 residues.

The V gene is TRBV11-3, the J gene TRBJ2-6; unclear D gene. The V gene lost 3 bases and the J gene lost 0 bases, with 6 bases spanning the gap. The CDR3 loop spans 15 amino acids. Germline lookup yields CDR1 SGHNT and CDR2 YENEEA. DNA of the CDR3: TGTGCCAGCAGCTTGCGAATCTCTGGGGCCAACGTCCTGACTTTC. Its translation is CASSLRISGANVLTF.

This clone has more than one count but fewer than ten. The chain is built from TRBV30 and TRBJ1-2; TRBD1 agrees at 10 bases. The V and J ends lost 2 bases and 6 bases, in that order; junction bases with no gene match: 12. Germline V gene lookup returns CDR1 GTSNPN and CDR2 SVGIG (reference sequence). This CDR3 comprises 16 residues. CDR3 residues: CAWSPRGQGRSNGYTF. The CDR3 region has the DNA TGTGCCTGGAGTCCCCGGGGACAGGGGCGATCAAATGGCTACACCTTC.